The 13 T cell receptor beta chains below come from one sample, sequenced in a study of blood T cell repertoires in COVID-19. The method was immunoSEQ multiplex PCR; TCRdb's version includes in-frame clones alone and lacks a portion of them. The table includes approximately 69,000 clones, around four fifths detected once. What was sequenced was peripheral blood. The receptors come from a woman aged 55-69 years with acute or convalescent COVID-19.

The chain uses TRBV6-5 and TRBJ1-2, with 8 bases lining up with TRBD1. This CDR3 region has 14 residues. Germline CDR1 is MNHEY and CDR2 is SVGAGI. Losses at the gene ends were 7 bases for V and 8 bases for J; bases not matched to a gene: 12. CDR3 sequence (DNA): TGTGCCAGCAACCAGGACAGGGAGAAAGGCGGCTACACCTTC. Translated, it gives CASNQDREKGGYTF.

This chain links TRBV5-1 with TRBJ2-3, with TRBD2 matching 10 bases. CDR3 length: 15 residues. Germline-derived CDR1 and CDR2 are SGHRS and YFSETQ. Trimming removed 2 bases from V and 8 bases from J; junction bases left unmatched: 8. The CDR3: CASSLLAGRPGTQYF. CDR3 DNA: TGCGCCAGCAGCTTACTAGCGGGGCGCCCGGGTACGCAGTATTTT.

This clone was found a few times. The chain employs TRBV28 and TRBJ1-2; D uncertain. The CDR3 runs 15 residues. The germline CDR1 and CDR2 sequences are MDHEN and SYDVKM. V gave up 6 bases and J gave up 3 bases, with 17 bases separating them. In DNA form, the CDR3 reads TGTGCCAGCAGGACCAGGACTCCAGAGCACTATGGCTACACCTTC. Translated, it gives CASRTRTPEHYGYTF.

The chain joins TRBV19 to TRBJ1-5; D gene unclear. CDR1 is LNHDA and CDR2 is SQIVND in the germline V gene (reference sequence). The CDR3 covers 15 residues. The germline V and J ends were trimmed by 4 bases and 0 bases, with 10 bases remaining between them. The CDR3 nucleotides are TGTGCCAGTAGTACTCTCCGGGATAGCAATCAGCCCCAGCATTTT. It codes for CASSTLRDSNQPQHF.

The chain uses TRBV7-9 and TRBJ2-7, with a possible D match to TRBD1 (6 bases). Germline V gene data show CDR1 as SEHNR and CDR2 as FQNEAQ (reference sequence). Trimming stripped 4 bases from V and 0 bases from J, with 10 bases between. The CDR3 is 14 amino acids. The CDR3 reads CASSWDISSYEQYF. CDR3 DNA: TGTGCCAGCAGCTGGGACATTAGCTCCTACGAGCAGTACTTC.

This clone was seen only a few times. V and J are TRBV27 and TRBJ2-7; tentatively, D is TRBD2 (5 bases). CDR1 and CDR2 from the germline V gene are MNHEY and SMNVEV (reference sequence). V was shortened by 0 bases and J by 2 bases, with 14 bases between the two germline ends. The length of the CDR3 is 16 residues. The CDR3 DNA reads TGTGCCAGCAGTTTATCGGCTCTAGCCGAGGCCTACGAGCAGTACTTC. Residues: CASSLSALAEAYEQYF.

The DNA for the CDR3 is TGCGCCACTCGGGGAACTCGCGCGGCTGAGCAGTTCTTC. This codes for CATRGTRAAEQFF. This chain connects TRBV10-2 to TRBJ2-1, with D possibly TRBD2 on 5 matching bases. The CDR3 is 13 amino acids. Trimming removed 10 bases at V and 9 bases at J, with 19 bases between. Germline values: CDR1 WSHSY, CDR2 SAAADI.

The chain uses TRBV6-2 or TRBV6-3 and TRBJ2-7; 12 bases are shared with TRBD1. V gave up 4 bases and J gave up 4 bases; unmatched junction bases: 8. The CDR3 length is 16 residues. Germline V gives CDR1 MNHEY, CDR2 SVGEGT. For the CDR3, the DNA is TGTGCCAGCAGTTTCCCGGGACAGGGGGCGAGGTACGAGCAGTACTTC. Amino acid sequence: CASSFPGQGARYEQYF.

Only a few counts were recorded for this clone. This sequence joins TRBV14 and TRBJ1-6; D gene ambiguous. CDR3 length: 15 amino acids. V lost 1 base and J 9 bases, leaving 13 bases between the germline ends. Germline V lookup: CDR1 SGHDN, CDR2 FVKESK. The CDR3 loop reads CASSQANGRSSPLHF. CDR3 coding DNA: TGTGCCAGCAGCCAAGCGAATGGGCGTAGTTCACCCCTCCACTTT.

This sequence joins TRBV19 and TRBJ2-1, with 10 bases identical to TRBD2. Germline V gives CDR1 LNHDA, CDR2 SQIVND (reference sequence). The CDR3 runs 15 residues. J was trimmed by 0 bases and V by 7 bases; bases with no gene match: 3. CDR3 sequence reads: CASNKRGGSYNEQFF. DNA for the CDR3: TGTGCCAGTAACAAGCGGGGGGGCTCCTACAATGAGCAGTTCTTC.

This clone has only one observation. This chain joins TRBV19 and TRBJ1-1; tentative D call: TRBD1 (5 bases). V lost 4 bases and J lost 1, with 10 bases in between. The CDR3 is made up of 14 amino acids. Per the germline V gene, CDR1 is LNHDA and CDR2 is SQIVND (reference sequence). The CDR3 DNA sequence: TGTGCCAGTAGTAAGGAGGGGAGGAACACTGAAGCTTTCTTT. It translates to CASSKEGRNTEAFF.

V and J are TRBV7-2 and TRBJ2-3; 14 nucleotides match TRBD2. CDR1 is SGHTA, CDR2 FQGNSA, per germline. J lost 2 bases, V lost 6 bases, and 4 bases had no gene match. The CDR3 consists of 16 residues. CDR3: CASRRTSGGNTDTQYF. The CDR3 DNA sequence: TGTGCCAGCAGACGGACTAGCGGGGGGAACACAGATACGCAGTATTTT.

This clone was counted a single time. The rearrangement uses TRBV28 and TRBJ1-4; a possible D gene is TRBD1 (5 bases). Trimming removed 10 bases from V and 5 bases from J, with 17 bases in between. In germline, CDR1 is MDHEN, CDR2 SYDVKM. The CDR3 extends over 14 amino acids. This CDR3 reads CATCNPGLNEKLFF. CDR3 in DNA: TGTGCCACTTGCAATCCGGGACTCAATGAAAAACTGTTTTTT.